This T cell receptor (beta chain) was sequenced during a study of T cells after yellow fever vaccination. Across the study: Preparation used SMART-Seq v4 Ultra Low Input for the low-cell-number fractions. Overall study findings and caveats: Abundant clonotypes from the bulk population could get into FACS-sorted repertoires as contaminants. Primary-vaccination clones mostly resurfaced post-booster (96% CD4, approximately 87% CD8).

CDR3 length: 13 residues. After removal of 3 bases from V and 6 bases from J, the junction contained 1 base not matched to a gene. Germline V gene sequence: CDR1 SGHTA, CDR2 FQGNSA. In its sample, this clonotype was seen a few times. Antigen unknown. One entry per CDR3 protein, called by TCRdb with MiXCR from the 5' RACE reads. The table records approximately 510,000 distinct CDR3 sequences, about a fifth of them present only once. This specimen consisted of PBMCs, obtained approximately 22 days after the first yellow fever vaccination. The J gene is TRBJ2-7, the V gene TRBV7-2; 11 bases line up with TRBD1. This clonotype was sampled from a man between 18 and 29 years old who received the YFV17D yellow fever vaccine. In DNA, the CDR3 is TGTGCCAGCAGCTTGGACAGGGGGCCCGAGCAGTACGTC. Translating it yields CASSLDRGPEQYV.